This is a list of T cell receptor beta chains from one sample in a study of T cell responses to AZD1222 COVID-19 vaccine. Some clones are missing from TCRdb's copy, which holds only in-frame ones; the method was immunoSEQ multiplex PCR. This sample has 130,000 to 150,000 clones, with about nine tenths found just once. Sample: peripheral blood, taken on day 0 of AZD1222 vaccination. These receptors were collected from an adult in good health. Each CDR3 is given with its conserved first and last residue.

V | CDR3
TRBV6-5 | CASREGGSNYGYTF
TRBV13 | CASSTRQVGSPLHF
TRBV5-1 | CASSRQGGDTGELFF
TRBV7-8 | CASSSRRAGRADTQYF
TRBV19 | CASTRGYSGAFF
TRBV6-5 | CASTSRAGPAAQYF
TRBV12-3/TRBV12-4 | CASRPLLNTEAFF
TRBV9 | CASSAGTDGNTIYF
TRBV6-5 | CASSDASGHRNEAFF
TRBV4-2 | CASSQGTLSSYEQYF
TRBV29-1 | CSVRGAGSLSGANVLTF
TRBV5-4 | CASSLGGFGRGDTQYF
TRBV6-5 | CASRPLTGDTEAFF
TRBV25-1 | CASSEPGPSEKLFF
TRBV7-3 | CASSLMGAGTEAFF
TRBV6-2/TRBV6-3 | CASSKLGGNQPQHF
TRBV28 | CASSFTGPGTALNTEAFF